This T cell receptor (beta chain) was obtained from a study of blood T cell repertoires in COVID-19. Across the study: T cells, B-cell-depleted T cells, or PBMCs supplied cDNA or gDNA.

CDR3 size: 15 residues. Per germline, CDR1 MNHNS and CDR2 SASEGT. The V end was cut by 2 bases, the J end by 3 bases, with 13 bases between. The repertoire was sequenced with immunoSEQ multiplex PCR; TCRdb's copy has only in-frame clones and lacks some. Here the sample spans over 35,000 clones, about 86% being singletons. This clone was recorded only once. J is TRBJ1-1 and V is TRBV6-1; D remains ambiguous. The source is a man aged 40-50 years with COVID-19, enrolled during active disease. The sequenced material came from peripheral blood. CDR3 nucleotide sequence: TGTGCCAGCAGTGAATGGAGGAGACTTGACACTGAAGCTTTCTTT. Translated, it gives CASSEWRRLDTEAFF.